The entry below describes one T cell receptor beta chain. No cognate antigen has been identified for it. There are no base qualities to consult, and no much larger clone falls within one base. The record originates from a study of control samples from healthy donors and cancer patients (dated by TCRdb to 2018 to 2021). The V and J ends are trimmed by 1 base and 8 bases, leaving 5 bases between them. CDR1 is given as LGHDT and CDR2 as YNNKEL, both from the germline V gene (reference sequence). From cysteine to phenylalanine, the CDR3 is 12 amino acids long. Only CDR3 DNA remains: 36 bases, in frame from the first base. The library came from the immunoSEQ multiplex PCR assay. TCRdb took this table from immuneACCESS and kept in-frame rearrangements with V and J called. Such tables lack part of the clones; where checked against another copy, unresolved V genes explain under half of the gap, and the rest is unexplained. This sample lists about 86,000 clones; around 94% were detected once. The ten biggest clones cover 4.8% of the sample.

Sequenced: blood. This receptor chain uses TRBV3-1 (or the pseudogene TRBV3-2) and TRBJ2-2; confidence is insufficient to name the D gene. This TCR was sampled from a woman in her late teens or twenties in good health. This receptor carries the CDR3 CASSQVGGELFF. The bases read TGTGCCAGCAGCCAAGTAGGGGGGGAGCTGTTTTTT.